The rows below give T cell receptor beta chains drawn from one sample of a study of T cells after yellow fever vaccination. TCRdb reanalysed the 5' RACE reads using MiXCR and keeps one entry per CDR3 protein. The sample has tens of thousands of distinct CDR3 sequences, roughly 7.4% seen once; the top ten hold 36%. Specimen: CD8+ T cells sorted from PBMCs, collected 15 days after the yellow fever booster vaccination. These receptor sequences come from a man aged 25-45 years who received the YFV17D yellow fever vaccine. Both conserved end residues are part of each CDR3. The order of the fields is V gene, D gene, clone size, J gene, CDR3 length, CDR3 protein, CDR3 DNA. The D gene is left open where the match is weak. Clone size is given for some rows only: seen once, a few or many times, or a class if the clone is expanded.

>TRBV4-1|-|many|TRBJ2-7|14
CASSQVGSGFEQYF
TGCGCCAGCAGCCAAGTGGGGTCGGGTTTCGAGCAGTACTTC
>TRBV7-6|-|many|TRBJ2-1|13
CASSLSRLNEQFF
TGTGCCAGCAGCTTAAGTCGCCTGAATGAGCAGTTCTTC
>TRBV7-9|-|few|TRBJ2-7|13
CASSYSRGNEQYF
TGTGCCAGCAGCTACTCTCGGGGCAACGAGCAGTACTTC
>TRBV5-1|TRBD1|-|TRBJ2-7|15
CASSSLGTGGYEQYF
TGCGCCAGCAGCTCCCTAGGGACAGGGGGCTACGAGCAGTACTTC
>TRBV30|-|few|TRBJ2-5|11
CAWRSLETQYF
TGTGCCTGGAGATCCTTGGAGACCCAGTACTTC
>TRBV27|TRBD2|many|TRBJ2-1|16
CASRITSGSFYNEQFF
TGTGCCAGCAGAATAACTAGCGGGAGTTTCTACAATGAGCAGTTCTTC
>TRBV15|TRBD2|-|TRBJ2-7|15
CATRGAKAGSYEQYF
TGTGCCACCAGGGGAGCGAAAGCGGGATCATACGAGCAGTACTTC
>TRBV10-3|-|many|TRBJ2-2|16
CAISEPDSEYTGELFF
TGTGCCATCAGTGAGCCCGATAGCGAATACACCGGGGAGCTGTTTTTT
>TRBV4-3|-|many|TRBJ2-7|15
CASSQEGRYRDEQYF
TGCGCCAGCAGCCAAGAGGGGCGTTACAGGGACGAGCAGTACTTC
>TRBV19|-|-|TRBJ1-4|14
CASTHPGGNEELFF
TGTGCCAGTACTCACCCGGGGGGAAATGAAGAACTGTTTTTT
>TRBV15|TRBD2|many|TRBJ2-1|16
CATSSTAGVADNEQFF
TGTGCCACCAGCAGCACCGCGGGGGTAGCGGACAATGAGCAGTTCTTC
>TRBV4-3|TRBD1|many|TRBJ2-3|16
CASSQDLAQGADTQYF
TGCGCCAGCAGCCAAGATCTGGCGCAGGGGGCAGATACGCAGTATTTT
>TRBV15|-|many|TRBJ2-1|14
CATRGAEGGNEQFF
TGTGCCACGCGAGGGGCGGAGGGGGGAAATGAGCAGTTCTTC
>TRBV6-2/TRBV6-3|-|few|TRBJ2-3|15
CASTPTLEGTDTQYF
TGTGCCAGCACACCGACCCTCGAGGGGACAGATACGCAGTATTTT
>TRBV4-2|TRBD2|many|TRBJ2-7|16
CASSQELGLADYEQYF
TGTGCCAGCAGCCAGGAGCTCGGACTAGCGGATTACGAGCAGTACTTC
>TRBV5-1|TRBD2|few|TRBJ2-7|16
CASSLVAGGPSYEQYF
TGCGCCAGCAGCTTGGTGGCGGGAGGGCCATCCTACGAGCAGTACTTC
>TRBV14|TRBD2|many|TRBJ2-3|18
CASSQVGKLAGASDTQYF
TGTGCCAGCAGCCAAGTGGGAAAACTAGCGGGAGCCTCAGATACGCAGTATTTT
>TRBV27|TRBD2|many|TRBJ2-7|15
CASSLGTSGNYEQYF
TGTGCCAGCAGTTTGGGGACTAGCGGGAACTACGAGCAGTACTTC
>TRBV7-2|TRBD2|many|TRBJ2-1|16
CASSGPGLAGFNEQFF
TGTGCCAGCAGCGGACCGGGACTAGCGGGTTTCAATGAGCAGTTCTTC
>TRBV30|-|many|TRBJ1-2|14
CAWSVSVGDYGYTF
TGTGCCTGGAGTGTAAGCGTTGGCGACTATGGCTACACCTTC
>TRBV5-1|-|many|TRBJ2-7|12
CASSGQVYEQYF
TGCGCCAGCTCAGGACAAGTCTACGAGCAGTACTTC
>TRBV27|-|few|TRBJ2-7|14
CASSFQGEGNEQYF
TGTGCCAGCAGTTTTCAGGGGGAGGGAAACGAGCAGTACTTC
>TRBV9|-|many|TRBJ2-1|13
CASSATEYNEQFF
TGTGCCAGCAGCGCGACAGAATACAATGAGCAGTTCTTC
>TRBV7-8|TRBD2|many|TRBJ2-1|15
CASSPTSGSYNEQFF
TGTGCCAGCAGCCCCACTAGCGGCTCCTACAATGAGCAGTTCTTC
>TRBV5-1|-|-|TRBJ1-1|14
CASVEGGPNTEAFF
TGCGCCAGCGTCGAGGGAGGGCCGAACACTGAAGCTTTCTTT
>TRBV11-2|-|many|TRBJ2-1|12
CASSIQINEQFF
TGTGCCAGCAGCATACAGATCAATGAGCAGTTCTTC
>TRBV28|TRBD1|few|TRBJ2-1|16
CASSPSTGRKNNEQFF
TGTGCCAGCAGTCCCTCGACAGGGCGGAAAAACAATGAGCAGTTCTTC
>TRBV12-3/TRBV12-4|-|many|TRBJ2-4|12
CASSSGGDIQYF
TGTGCCAGCAGTTCCGGAGGAGACATTCAGTACTTC
>TRBV28|TRBD2|many|TRBJ2-1|14
CASSLTSGSNEQFF
TGTGCCAGCAGTCTAACTAGCGGGTCAAATGAGCAGTTCTTC
>TRBV4-1|TRBD2|many|TRBJ2-1|16
CASSEGLAGVIDEQFF
TGCGCCAGCAGCGAGGGACTAGCGGGAGTTATTGATGAGCAGTTCTTC
>TRBV6-6|-|many|TRBJ2-1|13
CASSESRTPKQFF
TGTGCCAGCAGCGAATCGAGGACCCCAAAGCAGTTCTTC
>TRBV4-3|-|-|TRBJ2-1|13
CASSQDMGNEQFF
TGCGCCAGCAGCCAAGACATGGGCAATGAGCAGTTCTTC
>TRBV9|-|few|TRBJ2-2|16
CASSLPSSEVAGELFF
TGTGCCAGCAGCCTACCATCTAGCGAGGTAGCCGGGGAGCTGTTTTTT
>TRBV20-1|-|many|TRBJ2-3|14
CSASDFLGFDTQYF
TGCAGTGCTAGTGATTTTCTGGGCTTTGATACGCAGTATTTT
>TRBV4-1|-|-|TRBJ2-5|17
CASSQGFRTVDIETQYF
TGCGCCAGCAGCCAAGGTTTCCGGACTGTAGACATTGAGACCCAGTACTTC
>TRBV6-1|-|many|TRBJ1-5|14
CASSVAGIGQPQHF
TGTGCCAGCAGTGTCGCAGGTATAGGACAGCCCCAGCATTTT
>TRBV29-1|TRBD1|many|TRBJ1-2|11
CSVQGTYGYTF
TGCAGCGTACAGGGGACCTATGGCTACACCTTC
>TRBV7-2|TRBD1|-|TRBJ1-6|16
CASSLGVRGSNSPLHF
TGTGCCAGCAGCTTAGGGGTCAGGGGGTCAAATTCACCCCTCCACTTT
>TRBV6-9|-|many|TRBJ1-5|14
CASQRAACNQPQHF
TGTGCCAGCCAAAGGGCAGCCTGCAATCAGCCCCAGCATTTT
>TRBV3-1|-|-|TRBJ1-1|14
CASSQVGTNTEAFF
TGTGCCAGCAGCCAAGTCGGAACGAACACTGAAGCTTTCTTT
>TRBV6-6|-|many|TRBJ1-2|12
CASFSGGDGYTF
TGTGCCAGCTTCTCCGGGGGCGATGGCTACACCTTC
>TRBV20-1|-|many|TRBJ1-1|10
CSASFDEAFF
TGCAGTGCTAGTTTCGATGAAGCTTTCTTT
>TRBV7-8|-|-|TRBJ2-5|15
CASNPPGAPVETQYF
TGTGCCAGCAACCCGCCCGGGGCCCCCGTTGAGACCCAGTACTTC
>TRBV19|TRBD2|many|TRBJ2-1|15
CASSISGSPYNEQFF
TGTGCCAGTAGTATTAGCGGGAGCCCCTACAATGAGCAGTTCTTC
>TRBV10-3|TRBD2|many|TRBJ2-7|22
CAISEVGGLAGVPGPSPYEQYF
TGTGCCATCAGTGAGGTGGGGGGACTAGCGGGAGTCCCCGGGCCTTCACCCTACGAGCAGTACTTC
>TRBV7-9|-|many|TRBJ1-3|13
CASISSSGNTIYF
TGTGCCAGCATCTCGAGCTCTGGAAACACCATATATTTT
>TRBV20-1|-|many|TRBJ2-1|14
CSASPTSTYNEQFF
TGCAGTGCTAGTCCGACTTCTACTTACAATGAGCAGTTCTTC
>TRBV7-2|TRBD2|many|TRBJ2-3|16
CASSSLAGVSPDTQYF
TGTGCCAGCAGCTCGCTAGCGGGAGTTTCCCCAGATACGCAGTATTTT
>TRBV19|-|many|TRBJ2-1|16
CASRASGRSSYNEQFF
TGTGCCAGTAGAGCGAGTGGGAGAAGTTCCTACAATGAGCAGTTCTTC
>TRBV6-5|-|many|TRBJ2-2|16
CASSYEPLSGPGELFF
TGTGCCAGCAGTTACGAACCTCTTAGTGGTCCCGGGGAGCTGTTTTTT
>TRBV20-1|TRBD1|many|TRBJ2-7|11
CSANRGNEQYF
TGCAGTGCTAACAGGGGGAACGAGCAGTACTTC
>TRBV15|-|many|TRBJ2-7|14
CATSPPGSRYEQYF
TGTGCCACCAGCCCACCCGGGTCCCGCTACGAGCAGTACTTC
>TRBV15|-|many|TRBJ2-1|15
CATSRVTSSYNEQFF
TGTGCCACCAGCAGAGTAACTAGCTCCTACAATGAGCAGTTCTTC
>TRBV7-9|TRBD2|many|TRBJ2-2|17
CASSLFGGIGTPGELFF
TGTGCCAGCAGCTTATTCGGGGGGATAGGAACACCTGGTGAGCTGTTTTTT
>TRBV7-2|TRBD2|-|TRBJ2-7|17
CASSLGDDPSGIYEQYF
TGTGCCAGCAGCTTAGGCGATGATCCTAGCGGGATCTACGAGCAGTACTTC